This entry is about one T cell receptor beta chain. Its cognate antigen is unknown. The data are from a study of cytomegalovirus exposure and HLA in healthy donors. Broader study findings: With later analysis, a missense DCLRE1C variant became linked to TCR beta V- and J-gene trimming. Relative to equally common others, HLA-associated TCR beta chains showed greater clonal expansion in a later analysis.

A multiplex PCR was run with 60 Vbeta primers and 13 Jbeta primers. TCRdb keeps only in-frame clones here, not all; method: immunoSEQ multiplex PCR. The sample lists about 250,000 clones; more than 70% were seen once. Germline-derived CDR1 and CDR2 are SGHDT and YYEEEE. The CDR3 is 14 residues long. Between the trimmed V and J ends, which lost 4 bases and 7 bases, there was a span of 17 bases. This clonotype was sampled from a boy younger than 18 in good health and CMV-seronegative. Sample: PBMCs. The chain uses TRBV5-6 and TRBJ1-2; perhaps TRBD1 as D (6 bases). CDR3 region: CASSPLQGNGGYTF. The DNA of the CDR3 is TGTGCCAGCAGCCCATTACAGGGAAATGGTGGCTACACCTTC.